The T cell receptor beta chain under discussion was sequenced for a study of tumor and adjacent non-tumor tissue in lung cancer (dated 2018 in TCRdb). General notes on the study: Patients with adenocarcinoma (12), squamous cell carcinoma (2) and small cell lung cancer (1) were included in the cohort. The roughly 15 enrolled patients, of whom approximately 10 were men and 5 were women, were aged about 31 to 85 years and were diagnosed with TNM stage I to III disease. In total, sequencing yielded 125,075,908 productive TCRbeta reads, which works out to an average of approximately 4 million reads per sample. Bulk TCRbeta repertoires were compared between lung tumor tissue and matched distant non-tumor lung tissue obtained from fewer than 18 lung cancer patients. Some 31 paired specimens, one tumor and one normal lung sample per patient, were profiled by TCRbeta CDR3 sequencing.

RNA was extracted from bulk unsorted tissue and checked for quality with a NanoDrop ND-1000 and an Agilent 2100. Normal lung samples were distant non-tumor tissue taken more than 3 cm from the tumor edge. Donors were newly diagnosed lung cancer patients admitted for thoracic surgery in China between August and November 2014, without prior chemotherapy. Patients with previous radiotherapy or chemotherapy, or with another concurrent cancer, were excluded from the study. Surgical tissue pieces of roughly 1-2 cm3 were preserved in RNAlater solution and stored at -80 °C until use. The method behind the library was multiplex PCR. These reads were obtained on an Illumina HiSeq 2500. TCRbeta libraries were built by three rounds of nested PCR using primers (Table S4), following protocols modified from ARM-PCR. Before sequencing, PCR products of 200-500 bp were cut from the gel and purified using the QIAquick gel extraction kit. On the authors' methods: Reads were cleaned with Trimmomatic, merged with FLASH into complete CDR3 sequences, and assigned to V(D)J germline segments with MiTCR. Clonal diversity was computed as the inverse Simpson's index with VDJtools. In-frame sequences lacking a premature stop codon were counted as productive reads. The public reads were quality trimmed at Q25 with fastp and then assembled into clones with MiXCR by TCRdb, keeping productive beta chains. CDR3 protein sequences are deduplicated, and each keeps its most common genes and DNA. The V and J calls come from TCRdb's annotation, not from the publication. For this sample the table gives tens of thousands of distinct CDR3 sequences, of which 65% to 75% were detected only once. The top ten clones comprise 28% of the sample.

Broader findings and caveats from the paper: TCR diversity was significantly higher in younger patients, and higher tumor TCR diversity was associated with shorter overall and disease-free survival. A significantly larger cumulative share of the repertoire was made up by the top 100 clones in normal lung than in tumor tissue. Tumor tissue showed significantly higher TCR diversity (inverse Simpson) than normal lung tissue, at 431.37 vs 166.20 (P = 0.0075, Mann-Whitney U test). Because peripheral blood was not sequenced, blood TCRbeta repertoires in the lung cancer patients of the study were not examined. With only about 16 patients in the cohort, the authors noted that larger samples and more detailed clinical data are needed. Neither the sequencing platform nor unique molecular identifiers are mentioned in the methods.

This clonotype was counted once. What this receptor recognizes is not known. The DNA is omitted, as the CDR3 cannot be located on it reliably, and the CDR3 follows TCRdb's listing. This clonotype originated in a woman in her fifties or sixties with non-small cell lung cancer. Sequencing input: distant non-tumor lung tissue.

For the CDR3, the sequence is CAISLVGQGASEQNF. The chain is made from TRBV11-2 and TRBJ2-7; TRBD1 is the table's D call and was not checked against the DNA. The CDR3 measures 15 amino acids from cysteine to phenylalanine. From the germline V gene, CDR1 is SGHAT and CDR2 is FQNNGV.